This T cell receptor (beta chain) is from a study of cytomegalovirus exposure and HLA in healthy donors. Germline assignment: CDR1 MGHRA and CDR2 YSYEKL. This CDR3 has 13 residues. V was trimmed by 2 bases and J by 10 bases, leaving 14 bases between them. Sequencing was performed with immunoSEQ multiplex PCR; in TCRdb, only in-frame clones are kept and a portion is missing. The profile shows 200,000 or so clones, around 87% of them singletons. The V call is TRBV4-1, the J call TRBJ1-1, with unresolved D. This TCR was sampled from a woman between 18 and 29 years old in good health and CMV-seropositive. Sequencing used PBMCs. CDR3 protein: CASSQQTTSRAFF. Written as DNA, the CDR3 is TGCGCCAGCAGCCAACAGACGACCTCTAGAGCTTTCTTT.